This T cell receptor beta chain was captured by sequencing in a study of CXCR3-negative and CXCR3-positive naive CD8 T cells. Each TRB cDNA library was prepared by 5' RACE (with UMI labels). For each CDR3 protein, TCRdb gives one entry from its re-call of the 5' RACE reads, without DNA. The ten top clones account for around 1.7%, within a sample of 70,000 to 95,000 distinct CDR3 sequences. Study conclusions and caveats: For the naive subsets, surface CD5 was similar, and TCR strength was inferred from TRB CDR3 properties. A higher hydrophobicity marked the TRB CDR3s of CXCR3-positive naive cells versus CXCR3-negative naive cells.

The CDR3 totals 15 residues. The V gene's germline CDR1 is SQVTM and CDR2 ANQGSEA. Points on this clonotype: Its specificity is not known.

The source of this sequence is a human donor in good health. Some clones in this sample may be carry-over from other donors' samples. Source material: naive CXCR3- CD8+ T cells from blood. Subset denoted: CD45RO-CCR7+CD27+CD95- naive CD8+ T cells lacking CXCR3 (TNR3-). V usage is TRBV29-1 and J usage is TRBJ2-7; TCRdb calls TRBD2, which cannot be checked without DNA. This chain's CDR3 is CSVGLAGNPSYEQYF.